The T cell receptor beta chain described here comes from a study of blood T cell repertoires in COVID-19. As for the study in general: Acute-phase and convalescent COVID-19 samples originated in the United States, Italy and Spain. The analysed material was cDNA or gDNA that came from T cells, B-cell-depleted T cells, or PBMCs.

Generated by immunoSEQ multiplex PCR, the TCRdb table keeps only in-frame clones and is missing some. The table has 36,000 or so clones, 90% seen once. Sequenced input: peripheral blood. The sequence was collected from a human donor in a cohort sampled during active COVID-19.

The CDR3 here is CASSLSFGRQRYEQYF. The DNA for the CDR3 is TGTGCCAGCAGTTTATCTTTTGGTCGACAAAGATACGAGCAGTACTTC. This chain uses TRBV27 with TRBJ2-7; D gene unclear. Trimming pared 0 bases from V and 4 bases from J, leaving 16 bases between. Germline CDR1 MNHEY, CDR2 SMNVEV (reference sequence). The CDR3 consists of 16 residues.